This T cell receptor (beta chain) was recovered during a study of T cells after yellow fever vaccination. Points from the study as a whole: High-abundance clonotypes from the bulk population could contaminate FACS-sorted repertoires. Post-booster repertoires again held most primary-vaccination clones (approximately 96% CD4, 80% to 90% CD8).

A remark on this clonotype: What it recognizes is unknown.

V lost 6 bases, J lost 4 bases, and 7 bases stayed unmatched. The CDR3 has 16 residues. Looked up from germline, CDR1 is SEHNR and CDR2 is FQNEAQ (reference sequence). By 5'RACE template switching, TCR cDNA was produced, with a universal primer site and UMIs added in the process. One entry per CDR3 protein, called by TCRdb with MiXCR from the 5' RACE reads. The sample yields some 500,000 distinct CDR3 sequences, about 13% seen once. Sample: PBMCs, taken on the day of the yellow fever booster vaccination. The J gene is TRBJ2-3, the V gene TRBV7-9; 13 nucleotides agree with TRBD2. The clonotype originates from a man younger than 45 who received the YFV17D yellow fever vaccine. The chain's CDR3 is CASRGRLAGGSDTQYF. CDR3 coding DNA: TGTGCCAGCAGGGGTAGACTAGCGGGAGGCTCAGATACGCAGTATTTT.